The 17 T cell receptor beta chains presented below share a single source sample, sequenced in a study of blood T cells in healthy people across ages. A second PCR of 7 to 11 cycles used a sample-barcoded 5' primer and a J-beta primer mix. TCRdb ran MiXCR on the 5' RACE reads and lists one entry per CDR3 protein. The repertoire holds around 780,000 distinct CDR3 sequences, with roughly 24% as singletons. In addition, the sample was reused for a study of T cells of mothers and their children.

Sequenced input: blood. The receptors shown here come from a boy younger than 18 in good health.

This clonotype was recorded a few times. The genes are TRBV28 and TRBJ2-7; 7 positions agree with TRBD2. Germline-derived CDR1 and CDR2 are MDHEN and SYDVKM. V gave up 5 bases and J gave up 1 base; unmatched junction bases: 11. This CDR3 region has 16 residues. Here the CDR3 reads CASSPGGRGSSYEQYF. The CDR3 bases are TGTGCCAGCAGTCCTGGCGGGCGGGGGTCGTCCTACGAGCAGTACTTC.

As regards this clonotype: This may arise from a read error, as a much more abundant clone is one base away. This sequence joins TRBV7-9 and TRBJ1-1; D not certain. Trimming removed 5 bases at V and 3 bases at J, with 7 bases between. This CDR3 is 12 amino acids long. Germline V gives CDR1 SEHNR, CDR2 FQNEAQ (reference sequence). CDR3 sequence reads: CASSLWDTEAFF. The CDR3 DNA reads as TGTGCCAGCAGCCTTTGGGACACTGAAGCTTTCTTT.

This clonotype has a handful of counts. The V call is TRBV5-1, the J call TRBJ2-5; 8 bases map to TRBD1. The J call may be wrong; the DNA end is better matched by TRBJ2-1. The CDR3 has 15 amino acids. Germline CDR1 is SGHRS and CDR2 is YFSETQ. The CDR3 loop reads CASSLTGATGDEQFF. The CDR3 region has the DNA TGCGCCAGCAGTCTGACAGGGGCGACGGGCGATGAGCAGTTCTTC.

The chain recombines TRBV27 with TRBJ2-7, with TRBD1 matching over 7 bases. In germline, CDR1 is MNHEY, CDR2 SMNVEV (reference sequence). V lost 5 bases, J lost 1 base, and 8 bases stayed unmatched. The CDR3 is made up of 15 amino acids. The CDR3 DNA is TGTGCCAGCAGTGTTACCGGGACAGCTTCCTACGAGCAGTACTTC. Protein: CASSVTGTASYEQYF.

This clonotype has more than one count but fewer than ten. The chain links TRBV20-1 to TRBJ2-7; D uncertain. The better agreement between TRBJ2-1 and the DNA end casts doubt on the J call. Germline CDR1 and CDR2: DFQATT and SNEGSKA (reference sequence). CDR3 length: 11 residues. In DNA, the CDR3 is TGCAGTGCTAGAGGGTGGAATGAGCAGTTCTTC. As protein: CSARGWNEQFF.

The table lists this clonotype with a few counts. The CDR3 region is CASALLAGAKETQYF. Here the CDR3 DNA reads TGTGCCAGCGCCCTACTAGCGGGGGCTAAAGAGACCCAGTACTTC. V is TRBV7-9 and J is TRBJ2-5; 11 nucleotides agree with TRBD2. Losses at the gene ends were 8 bases for V and 3 bases for J; bases not matched to a gene: 8. This CDR3 is built from 15 residues. Germline lookup yields CDR1 SEHNR and CDR2 FQNEAQ (reference sequence).

The genes are TRBV10-3 and TRBJ1-5; D is possibly TRBD1 (5 bases). The CDR3 spans 14 residues. V shed 3 bases and J shed 2 bases, with 8 bases lying between them. Germline-derived CDR1 and CDR2 are ENHRY and SYGVKD. The CDR3 reads CAISDREGNQPQHF. CDR3 in DNA: TGTGCCATCAGTGACAGGGAGGGCAATCAGCCCCAGCATTTT.

This chain joins TRBV13 and TRBJ2-5; a weak D match, TRBD1 (5 bases). The J call may be faulty, since TRBJ2-7 better matches the DNA end. Germline values: CDR1 PRHDT, CDR2 FYEKMQ (reference sequence). The CDR3 runs 15 residues. This CDR3 is CASSPTGPITYEQYF. In nucleotides, the CDR3 is TGTGCCAGCAGCCCCACAGGACCCATAACCTACGAGCAGTACTTC.

This sequence joins TRBV11-2 and TRBJ2-3; the match to TRBD2 covers 8 bases. J gave up 2 bases and V 8 bases, and 6 bases lay outside the gene matches. This CDR3 has 14 residues. Germline CDR1 reads SGHAT; CDR2 reads FQNNGV. The CDR3 DNA follows: TGTGCCAGCGCGGCGGGGGGTTTCACAGATACGCAGTATTTT. It specifies CASAAGGFTDTQYF. The full variable domain, its missing parts supplied by reference TRBV11-2 and TRBJ2-3, is EAGVAQSPRYKIIEKRQSVAFWCNPISGHATLYWYQQILGQGPKLLIQFQNNGVVDDSQLPKDRFSAERLKGVDSTLKIQPAKLEDSAVYLCASAAGGFTDTQYFGPGTRLTVL.

In this sample, this clonotype turned up many times. This chain links TRBV2 with TRBJ2-5; D not resolved. V lost 5 bases and J 3 bases, leaving 1 base between the germline ends. Germline assignment: CDR1 SNHLY and CDR2 FYNNEI. The CDR3 has 10 residues. CDR3 region: CASSKETQYF. CDR3 nucleotide sequence: TGTGCCAGCAGTAAAGAGACCCAGTACTTC.

The sample holds a few counts of this clonotype. This chain links TRBV7-2 with TRBJ2-1; the D gene could be TRBD1 or TRBD2 (6 bases each). Germline-derived CDR1 and CDR2 are SGHTA and FQGNSA. CDR3 length: 14 residues. V was pared by 6 bases and J by 1 base, with 10 bases between. The CDR3 sequence: CASRRGASYNEQFF. The CDR3 DNA reads TGTGCCAGCAGGAGGGGGGCGTCCTACAATGAGCAGTTCTTC.

This clonotype was detected only a few times. The chain links TRBV28 to TRBJ2-5; D tentatively reads TRBD1 or TRBD2 (5 bases each). The CDR3 has 15 residues. V lost 10 bases to trimming and J lost 3 bases, with 21 bases between them. From germline, CDR1 is MDHEN and CDR2 SYDVKM. The CDR3 spells CATTNPGTDEETQYF. The CDR3 bases are TGTGCCACCACCAATCCTGGGACGGATGAAGAGACCCAGTACTTC.

This clonotype showed up many times. This sequence joins TRBV6-6 and TRBJ2-3, with TRBD2 matching over 9 bases. CDR3 length: 20 residues. The germline V gene has CDR1 MNHNY and CDR2 SVGAGI (reference sequence). V lost 0 bases to trimming and J lost 4 bases; unmatched junction nucleotides: 17. CDR3 loop: CASSYSGVAGDHPAPDTQYF. The CDR3 DNA is TGTGCCAGCAGTTACTCGGGGGTAGCGGGGGACCATCCAGCTCCAGATACGCAGTATTTT.

This chain uses TRBV20-1 with TRBJ2-1; 8 nucleotides align to TRBD2. CDR3 length: 14 amino acids. With 3 bases clipped from V and 6 bases from J, the junction kept 7 bases outside the gene matches. Germline V gene data show CDR1 as DFQATT and CDR2 as SNEGSKA (reference sequence). The CDR3 protein is CSASDRAGANEQFF. CDR3 coding DNA: TGCAGTGCTAGTGATCGAGCGGGGGCCAATGAGCAGTTCTTC.

The chain carries TRBV12-3 or TRBV12-4 and TRBJ2-1, with a weak D call TRBD2 (7 bases). The J call may be mistaken, given a closer DNA end match to TRBJ2-7. The CDR3 runs to 15 residues. CDR3 amino acids: CASSWGGASSYEQYF. In DNA, the CDR3 is TGTGCCAGCAGTTGGGGGGGGGCGTCCTCCTACGAGCAGTACTTC.

The rearrangement joins TRBV9 to TRBJ2-7; tentatively, D is TRBD1 (6 bases). CDR3 length equals 15 residues. CDR1 SGDLS and CDR2 YYNGEE come from the germline V gene. V lost 4 bases to trimming and J lost 1 base, with 15 bases between them. CDR3 loop: CASSPGQLGSYEQYF. CDR3 sequence (DNA): TGTGCCAGCAGCCCCGGACAGTTGGGGTCCTACGAGCAGTACTTC. The whole variable domain, filled in from reference TRBV9 and TRBJ2-7, reads DSGVTQTPKHLITATGQRVTLRCSPRSGDLSVYWYQQSLDQGLQFLIQYYNGEERAKGNILERFSAQQFPDLHSELNLSSLELGDSALYFCASSPGQLGSYEQYFGPGTRLTVT.

The CDR3 is CASKTDSYEQYF. The CDR3, as DNA: TGCGCCAGCAAGACCGACTCCTACGAGCAGTACTTC. This chain links TRBV10-2 with TRBJ2-7; D unclear. Germline loops: CDR1 WSHSY, CDR2 SAAADI. The CDR3 consists of 12 residues. Between the trimmed V and J ends, which lost 7 bases and 0 bases, there was a span of 7 bases.